The rows below give T cell receptor beta chains drawn from one sample of a study of blood T cells in healthy people across ages. Via MiXCR, TCRdb re-called the 5' RACE reads, giving one row per CDR3 protein. In the table there are approximately 1,100,000 distinct CDR3 sequences, less than 50% of which are singletons. Sequencing was carried out using blood. These receptors were taken from a woman aged 55-70 years in good health. The CDR3 runs from the conserved cysteine through the conserved F or W. The order of the fields is D gene, J gene, clone size, V gene, CDR3 DNA, CDR3 protein. The D gene is left open where the match is weak. Some rows have no size entry. The others give once, few or many, or a class for an expanded clone.

. TRBJ2-4 few TRBV5-1 TGCGCCAGCAGCTTGGAGCGCATGGGAAACATTCAGTACTTC CASSLERMGNIQYF
TRBD1 TRBJ2-7 . TRBV5-1 TGCGCCAGCAGCTCTCAGGGGGCGATCTCCTACGAGCAGTACTTC CASSSQGAISYEQYF
. TRBJ2-7 . TRBV4-1 TGCGCCAGCAGCCAAGTCAACTCTTGGCAAATGATTTACAATGAGCAGTACTTC CASSQVNSWQMIYNEQYF
TRBD2 TRBJ2-7 . TRBV5-1 TGCGCCAGCAGCCCGGGACTAGCCAGTTACAATGAGCAGTACTTC CASSPGLASYNEQYF
. TRBJ1-1 many TRBV5-1 TGCGCCAGCAGCTTAACAGGGACTGAAGCTTTCTTT CASSLTGTEAFF
. TRBJ2-7 . TRBV28 TGTGCCACCACGTCACGAGCGGAGGGATACGAGCAGTACTTC CATTSRAEGYEQYF
. TRBJ2-5 few TRBV6-2/TRBV6-3 TGTGCCAGCACCAAACTAGCTCGGGAGACCCAGTACTTC CASTKLARETQYF
TRBD2 TRBJ2-4 . TRBV12-3/TRBV12-4 TGTGCCAGCAGTTTTGTGCTAGCGGGAGGGTTAAACATTCAGTACTTC CASSFVLAGGLNIQYF
. TRBJ2-7 . TRBV12-3/TRBV12-4 TGTGCCAGCAGTGTTGAGGGGCTGGGCGAGCAGTACTTC CASSVEGLGEQYF
TRBD1 TRBJ2-7 . TRBV7-2 TGTGCCAGCAGCTGGACAGGTTCCTACGAGCAGTACTTC CASSWTGSYEQYF
TRBD2 TRBJ2-5 . TRBV20-1 TGCAGTGCTGGGGGGGACGCACAAGAGACCCAGTACTTC CSAGGDAQETQYF
TRBD2 TRBJ2-1 . TRBV7-8 TGTGCCAGCAGCTTAGGTTTACTAGCGGTGTACAATGAGCAGTTCTTC CASSLGLLAVYNEQFF
TRBD1 TRBJ2-3 few TRBV27 TGTGCCAGCAGTTCCTATACAGGGGCGCATTCAGATACGCAGTATTTT CASSSYTGAHSDTQYF
. TRBJ2-5 few TRBV4-1 TGCGCCAGCAGCCAGGATGGGACACCAAATGGAGAGACCCAGTACTTC CASSQDGTPNGETQYF
TRBD2 TRBJ2-3 few TRBV28 TGTGCCAGCAGTTTGACTAGTGGGAGGGCCGGGAGTCGTTTAGATACGCAGTATTTT CASSLTSGRAGSRLDTQYF
. TRBJ2-4 . TRBV6-1 TGTGCCAGCAGTGGACAGAAAGCCAAAAACACTCAGTACTTC CASSGQKAKNTQYF
TRBD1 TRBJ2-7 . TRBV20-1 TGCAGTGCTCGCAGGGTCCGGGACAGGGTTCACGAGCAGTACTTC CSARRVRDRVHEQYF
. TRBJ2-2 few TRBV4-1 TGCGCCAGCAGCCAAGAAGGAAAGAGCGGCTTGAACACCGGGGAGCTGTTTTTT CASSQEGKSGLNTGELFF
TRBD1 TRBJ2-2 . TRBV12-3/TRBV12-4 TGTGCCGTCTCAGGGACAGGGTTCACCGGGGAGCTGTTTTTT CAVSGTGFTGELFF
. TRBJ2-5 once TRBV11-2 TGTGCCAGCAGCTTAGGGGTCAGATCAGAGACCCAGTACTTC CASSLGVRSETQYF
. TRBJ2-7 few TRBV5-5 TGTGCCAGCAGCTTGTTCCCCGAAGGGACCTACGAGCAGTACTTC CASSLFPEGTYEQYF
TRBD2 TRBJ2-1 . TRBV10-2 TGCGCCAGCAGTGGGACTAGGGTCAAGTACAATGAGCAGTTCTTC CASSGTRVKYNEQFF
TRBD1 TRBJ1-1 few TRBV3-1 TGTGCCAGCAGCCGAGGGACAGCCGAAGCTTTCTTT CASSRGTAEAFF
TRBD1 TRBJ2-4 . TRBV3-1 TGTGCCAGCAGTAACGATCCGGGACAGGTAGTTCAGTACTTC CASSNDPGQVVQYF
. TRBJ2-7 many TRBV3-1 TGTGCCAGCACCCAAGGAGGGGGCGCTTCCCGTGAGCAGTACTTC CASTQGGGASREQYF
. TRBJ1-1 many TRBV10-3 TGTGCCATCAAAGGACGGGAGGGGACTGAAGCTTTCTTT CAIKGREGTEAFF
. TRBJ2-2 . TRBV4-1 TGCGCCAGCAGCCAAGATCGAGGAGTCTCCGGGGAGCTGTTTTTT CASSQDRGVSGELFF
TRBD2 TRBJ2-1 . TRBV9 TGTGCCAGCATGGGCGGGAGGAACAATGAGCAGTTCTTC CASMGGRNNEQFF
. TRBJ2-4 . TRBV10-2 TGCGCCAGCTCTCAGGGGATTCTGGGGGAGCAGTACTTC CASSQGILGEQYF
TRBD1 TRBJ2-5 few TRBV4-1 TGCGCCAGCAGCCATGGACAGGGAGTCCAAGAGACCCAGTACTTC CASSHGQGVQETQYF
. TRBJ2-5 . TRBV28 TGTGCCAGCAGCCCGCCCGGACGAGAAGCGCAAGAGACCCAGTACTTC CASSPPGREAQETQYF